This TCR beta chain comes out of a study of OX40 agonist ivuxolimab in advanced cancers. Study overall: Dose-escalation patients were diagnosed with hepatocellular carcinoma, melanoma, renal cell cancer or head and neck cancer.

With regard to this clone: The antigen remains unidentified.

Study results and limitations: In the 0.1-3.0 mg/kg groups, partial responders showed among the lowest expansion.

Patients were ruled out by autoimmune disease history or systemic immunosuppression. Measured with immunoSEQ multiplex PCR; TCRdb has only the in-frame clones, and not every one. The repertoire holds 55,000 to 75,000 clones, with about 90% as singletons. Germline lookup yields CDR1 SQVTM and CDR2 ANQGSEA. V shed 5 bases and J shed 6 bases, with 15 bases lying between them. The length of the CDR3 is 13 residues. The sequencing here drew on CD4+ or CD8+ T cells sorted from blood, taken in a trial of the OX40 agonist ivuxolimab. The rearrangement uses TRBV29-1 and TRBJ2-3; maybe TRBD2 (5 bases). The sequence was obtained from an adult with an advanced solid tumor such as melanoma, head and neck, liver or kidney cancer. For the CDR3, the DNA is TGCAGCGTTACGCTAGCTCGGGCGGATACGCAGTATTTT. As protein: CSVTLARADTQYF.